The T cell receptor (beta chain) under discussion was sequenced for a study of T cells in Graves' hyperthyroidism and ophthalmopathy. Researchers barred patients who had uncontrolled infection, other autoimmune disease, pregnancy or lactation. PBMCs were derived from about 9.1 ml fresh peripheral blood. This clonotype has at least ten counts. The antigen remains undetermined. Trimming removed 7 bases at V and 5 bases at J, with 14 bases between. This CDR3 contains 13 residues. Looked up from germline, CDR1 is SGHVS and CDR2 is FQNEAQ. The TCR beta CDR3 regions underwent amplification using RNA transcripts as the source. In the first-round RT-PCR of the TCR CDR3, the HTBI primer set was used. MiXCR, applied by TCRdb to the multiplex PCR reads, yields one record per CDR3 protein. In the table there are hundreds of thousands of distinct CDR3 sequences, roughly 17% of which are singletons. Overall study findings and caveats: In the blood, most expanded thyroid clonotypes above 0.001 appeared as well. Ophthalmopathy, as predicted by the model, came a median 6.5 months after the prediction.

The origin of this receptor is a woman in her late teens or twenties with Graves' hyperthyroidism. Specimen: blood. The V and J genes are TRBV7-8 and TRBJ1-1; the D gene is possibly TRBD1 (6 bases). Here the CDR3 DNA reads TGTGCCAGCACGTTACAGGGTGGTACTGAAGCTTTCTTT. It codes for CASTLQGGTEAFF.